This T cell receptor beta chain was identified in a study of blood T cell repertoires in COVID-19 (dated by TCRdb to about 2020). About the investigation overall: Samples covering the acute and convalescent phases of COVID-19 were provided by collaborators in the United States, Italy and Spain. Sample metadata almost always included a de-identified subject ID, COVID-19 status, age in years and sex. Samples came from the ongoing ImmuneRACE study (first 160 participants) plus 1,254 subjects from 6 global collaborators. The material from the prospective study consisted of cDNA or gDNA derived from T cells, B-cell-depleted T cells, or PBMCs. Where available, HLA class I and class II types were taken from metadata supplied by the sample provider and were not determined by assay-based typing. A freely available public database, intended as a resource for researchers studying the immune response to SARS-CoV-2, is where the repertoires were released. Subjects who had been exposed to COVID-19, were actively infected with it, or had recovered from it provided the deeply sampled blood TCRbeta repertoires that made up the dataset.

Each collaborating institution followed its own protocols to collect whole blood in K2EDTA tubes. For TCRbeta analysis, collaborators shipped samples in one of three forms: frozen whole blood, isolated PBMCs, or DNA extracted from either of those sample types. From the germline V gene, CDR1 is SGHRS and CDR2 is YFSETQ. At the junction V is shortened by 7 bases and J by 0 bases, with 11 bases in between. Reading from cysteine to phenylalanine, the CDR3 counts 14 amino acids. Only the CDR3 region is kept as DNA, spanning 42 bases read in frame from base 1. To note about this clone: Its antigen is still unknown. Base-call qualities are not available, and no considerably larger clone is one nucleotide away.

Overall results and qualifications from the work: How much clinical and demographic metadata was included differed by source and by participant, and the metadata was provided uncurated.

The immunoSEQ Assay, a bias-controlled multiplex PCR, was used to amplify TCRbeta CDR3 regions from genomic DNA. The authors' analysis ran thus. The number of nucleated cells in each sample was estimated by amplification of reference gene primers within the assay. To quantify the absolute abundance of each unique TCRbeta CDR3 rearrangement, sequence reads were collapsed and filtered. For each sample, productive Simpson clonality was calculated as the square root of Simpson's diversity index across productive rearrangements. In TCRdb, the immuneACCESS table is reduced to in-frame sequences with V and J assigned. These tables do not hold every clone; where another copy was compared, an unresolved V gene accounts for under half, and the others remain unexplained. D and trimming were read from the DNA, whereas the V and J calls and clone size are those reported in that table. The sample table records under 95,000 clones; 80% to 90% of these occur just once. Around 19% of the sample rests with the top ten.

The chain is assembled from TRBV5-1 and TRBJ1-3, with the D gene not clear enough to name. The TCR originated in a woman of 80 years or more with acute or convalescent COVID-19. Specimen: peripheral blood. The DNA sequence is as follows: TGCGCCAGCTCGGACGGGAGCTCTGGAAACACCATATATTTT. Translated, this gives CASSDGSSGNTIYF.